This TCR beta chain was observed in a study of blood T cell repertoires in COVID-19 (dated by TCRdb to between 2020 and 2021). Background on the whole study: Collaborator samples came from the United States, Italy and Spain and covered acute and convalescent phases of COVID-19. The material from the prospective study consisted of cDNA or gDNA derived from T cells, B-cell-depleted T cells, or PBMCs. Deeply sampled blood TCRbeta repertoires from subjects exposed to, actively infected with, or recovered from COVID-19 were included in the dataset. A freely available public database, intended as a resource for researchers studying the immune response to SARS-CoV-2, is where the repertoires were released. The samples were drawn from two sources: the first 160 participants of the ongoing ImmuneRACE study, and over 950 subjects contributed by 6 global collaborators. Sample metadata almost always included a de-identified subject ID, COVID-19 status, age in years and sex. Where HLA class I and class II types were available, the types were taken from metadata supplied by the sample provider, not from assay-based typing.

The germline V gene encodes CDR1 MNHEY and CDR2 SVGAGI. Trimmed from V: 4 bases; trimmed from J: 4 bases; junction bases lacking a gene match: 11. The CDR3 starts with the cysteine, ends with the phenylalanine, and has 16 residues. This entry keeps only the CDR3 DNA: 48 bases, framed from base 1. Concerning this clone itself: The clone's antigen remains unknown. Within one base of it there is no much larger clone, and no base qualities were kept.

Paper-wide results and their limitations: The amount of clinical and demographic metadata varied by source and participant and was provided uncurated.

The collaborating institutions used their own protocols to collect whole blood in K2EDTA tubes. Collaborator samples were shipped for TCRbeta analysis as frozen whole blood, isolated PBMCs, or DNA extracted from either sample type. TCRbeta CDR3 regions were amplified from genomic DNA by means of the immunoSEQ Assay, a bias-controlled multiplex PCR. In the source study's methods: The number of nucleated cells in each sample was estimated from the amplification of reference gene primers within the assay. To quantify the absolute abundance of each unique TCRbeta CDR3 rearrangement, sequence reads were collapsed and filtered. For each sample, productive Simpson clonality was calculated by taking the square root of Simpson's diversity index across productive rearrangements. In TCRdb, the immuneACCESS table is reduced to in-frame sequences with V and J assigned. These tables do not hold every clone; where another copy was compared, an unresolved V gene accounts for under half, and the others remain unexplained. V and J calls plus clone size are reproduced from that table; the DNA served to infer D and trimming. The sample has over 400,000 clones on record, approximately 90% of them singletons. The ten largest clones represent almost 1.5% of the sample.

This receptor was identified in a young woman with active or convalescent COVID-19. Source material: peripheral blood. The chain couples TRBV6-5 to TRBJ2-7; TRBD1 aligns with 9 central bases. The sequenced DNA: TGTGCCAGCAGTTTGTCGGGGACAGGGTCGTGGTACGAGCAGTACTTC. This is translated as CASSLSGTGSWYEQYF.